Below, 16 T cell receptor beta chains from the same sample are listed, as sequenced in a study of blood T cell repertoires in COVID-19. Method: immunoSEQ multiplex PCR; TCRdb's copy keeps in-frame clones and lacks some. The sample carries around 140,000 clones, roughly 83% recorded once. The sequencing input was peripheral blood. The receptors shown here come from a man aged 60 to 69 with acute or convalescent COVID-19.

The rearrangement uses TRBV18 and TRBJ2-3, with D possibly matching TRBD1 (5 bases). Trimming stripped 2 bases from V and 5 bases from J, with 5 bases between. The length of the CDR3 is 12 residues. CDR1 is KGHSH and CDR2 is LQKENI in the germline V gene. Written as DNA, the CDR3 is TGTGCCAGCTCACCAGACAGAGATACGCAGTATTTT. Translating it yields CASSPDRDTQYF.

The chain recombines TRBV6-2 or TRBV6-3 with TRBJ2-3; TRBD1 is a possible D gene (5 bases). V lost 0 bases and J 1 base, leaving 17 bases between the germline ends. This CDR3 has 18 residues. CDR1 is MNHEY, CDR2 SVGEGT, per germline. The chain's CDR3 is CASSYSTAGPVGTDTQYF. CDR3 DNA: TGTGCCAGCAGTTACTCGACGGCAGGGCCGGTGGGCACAGATACGCAGTATTTT.

The chain employs TRBV6-2 or TRBV6-3 and TRBJ1-5; weak D call: TRBD1 (5 bases). V lost 2 bases and J 4 bases, leaving 9 bases between the germline ends. The CDR3 consists of 14 residues. Germline V gene lookup returns CDR1 MNHEY and CDR2 SVGEGT. The CDR3 sequence is CASSYRQSNQPQHF. DNA for the CDR3: TGTGCCAGCAGTTACCGACAGTCAAATCAGCCCCAGCATTTT.

This clone was detected only a few times. V is TRBV14 and J is TRBJ1-1, with TRBD1 matching 8 bases. The CDR3 is 15 amino acids. The trim removed 4 bases at V and 5 bases at J, leaving 9 bases unmatched. Germline assignment: CDR1 SGHDN and CDR2 FVKESK. The CDR3 DNA is TGTGCCAGCAGCCTAATCGACAGGGGCAGGACTGAAGCTTTCTTT. This codes for CASSLIDRGRTEAFF.

The rearrangement joins TRBV5-4 to TRBJ1-1; 8 bases match TRBD1. The CDR3 sequence is 15 residues long. Losses at the gene ends were 4 bases for V and 5 bases for J; bases not matched to a gene: 10. In germline, CDR1 is SGHNT, CDR2 YYREEE (reference sequence). The CDR3 coding sequence is TGTGCCAGCAGCAACGGAGGACAGGGTGGGACTGAAGCTTTCTTT. The encoded protein is CASSNGGQGGTEAFF.

The V and J genes are TRBV7-3 and TRBJ2-3; 13 bases agree with TRBD2. CDR1 and CDR2 from the germline V gene are SGHTA and FQGTGA. With 3 bases clipped from V and 2 bases from J, the junction kept 2 bases outside the gene matches. The CDR3 totals 16 residues. CDR3 coding DNA: TGTGCCAGCAGCTTGGGACTAGCGGGGTACACAGATACGCAGTATTTT. Translating it yields CASSLGLAGYTDTQYF.

This clone has more than one count but fewer than ten. The chain carries TRBV9 and TRBJ1-6; D may be TRBD1 (6 bases). Germline values: CDR1 SGDLS, CDR2 YYNGEE. The CDR3 consists of 15 residues. Trimming took off 0 bases at V and 7 bases at J, with 11 bases between the two ends. The CDR3 spells CASSVAGAWNSPLHF. The CDR3 DNA sequence: TGTGCCAGCAGCGTAGCAGGGGCCTGGAATTCACCCCTCCACTTT.

V gene TRBV5-1 combines with J gene TRBJ1-3; no clear D gene. V dropped 0 bases and J dropped 4 bases, with 11 bases sitting between them. The CDR3 covers 15 residues. The germline V gene encodes CDR1 SGHRS and CDR2 YFSETQ. CDR3 sequence: CASSLDSRRGNTIYF. CDR3 in DNA: TGCGCCAGCAGCTTGGACAGTCGCCGAGGAAACACCATATATTTT.

The chain employs TRBV19 and TRBJ2-7, with D maybe TRBD1 (5 bases). V was cut by 1 base and J by 0 bases, with 10 bases left in between. CDR3 length: 15 residues. Germline V lookup: CDR1 LNHDA, CDR2 SQIVND (reference sequence). CDR3 loop: CASSIGQTSSYEQYF. CDR3 sequence (DNA): TGTGCCAGTAGTATAGGACAGACCAGCTCCTACGAGCAGTACTTC.

The CDR3 DNA sequence: TGTGCCAGTAGTATAATACAGGGGATCGACACTGAAGCTTTCTTT. Translating it yields CASSIIQGIDTEAFF. The gene calls are TRBV19 and TRBJ1-1; TRBD1 matches at 7 bases. The CDR3 contains 15 residues. V lost 2 bases and J lost 3; bases outside the gene matches: 6. Per the germline V gene, CDR1 is LNHDA and CDR2 is SQIVND (reference sequence).

This clone was recorded once. The V call is TRBV10-3, the J call TRBJ2-2, with 10 bases that match TRBD2. The CDR3 is 14 residues long. V lost 10 bases, J lost 4 bases, and 6 bases stayed unmatched. CDR1 is ENHRY and CDR2 is SYGVKD in the germline V gene. The CDR3 region is CASIRLAGTGELFF. In DNA, the CDR3 is TGTGCCAGCATAAGACTAGCGGGCACCGGGGAGCTGTTTTTT.

The chain carries TRBV5-1 and TRBJ1-4; possible D gene TRBD1, 6 bases. The CDR3 runs 15 residues. V lost 0 bases and J lost 7, with 13 bases in between. Germline CDR1 and CDR2: SGHRS and YFSETQ. The CDR3 loop reads CASSLAGGPGEKLFF. The CDR3 nucleotides are TGCGCCAGCAGCTTGGCCGGGGGGCCGGGTGAAAAACTGTTTTTT.

J is TRBJ2-1 and V is TRBV7-3; TRBD2 aligns across 13 bases. In germline, CDR1 is SGHTA, CDR2 FQGTGA. V gave up 5 bases and J gave up 7 bases; unmatched junction bases: 8. This CDR3 is built from 16 residues. In DNA, the CDR3 is TGTGCCAGCAGCGTATTAGGACTAGCGGGGGAGAATGAGCAGTTCTTC. Translation: CASSVLGLAGENEQFF.

The V and J genes are TRBV10-1 and TRBJ2-7, with 13 bases identical to TRBD2. The CDR3 covers 16 residues. CDR1 is WNHNN, CDR2 SYGVQD, per germline (reference sequence). The J segment lost 4 bases and the V segment lost 3 bases, leaving 6 bases of the junction unmatched. CDR3 amino acids: CASSDLGTSGVYEQYF. The CDR3, as DNA: TGCGCCAGCAGTGACCTCGGGACTAGCGGGGTTTACGAGCAGTACTTC.

The V and J genes are TRBV5-1 and TRBJ1-6; 7 bases are a match to TRBD1. The germline gives CDR1 SGHRS, CDR2 YFSETQ. V lost 3 bases to trimming and J lost 10 bases; unmatched junction nucleotides: 4. The CDR3 contains 13 residues. The CDR3 here is CASSSDRESPLHF. As DNA, the CDR3 is TGCGCCAGCAGCTCCGACAGGGAATCACCCCTCCACTTT.

This chain connects TRBV5-1 to TRBJ2-6; D is perhaps TRBD1 (6 bases). The germline V and J ends were trimmed by 4 bases and 0 bases, with 17 bases remaining between them. CDR3 length equals 18 residues. From germline, CDR1 is SGHRS and CDR2 YFSETQ. As DNA, the CDR3 is TGCGCCAGCAGCCCCCTGCCGGACAGAATCTCTGGGGCCAACGTCCTGACTTTC. Protein: CASSPLPDRISGANVLTF.